This paragraph reports one TCR beta chain. This specimen belongs to a study of blood T cell repertoires in COVID-19. Study information: Samples of COVID-19 (acute and convalescent) were obtained from the United States, Italy and Spain. T cells, B-cell-depleted T cells, or PBMCs provided the cDNA or gDNA that served as material.

Produced via immunoSEQ multiplex PCR; TCRdb's table is partial and in-frame only. The data show roughly 130,000 clones, about 87% seen once. Patients at the Seattle site were enrolled during active infection and followed longitudinally. The trim removed 6 bases at V and 8 bases at J, leaving 9 bases unmatched. CDR1 is SGHTA, CDR2 FQGNSA, per germline. This CDR3 has 14 amino acids. This sequence was found in a human donor with COVID-19, enrolled during active disease. The donor label of this sample is uncertain. The sequencing input was peripheral blood. The chain carries TRBV7-2 and TRBJ2-4; 8 bases fit TRBD1. This CDR3 is CASRHGQGWDIQYF. The CDR3 nucleotides read TGTGCCAGCAGGCACGGACAGGGATGGGACATTCAGTACTTC. The whole variable domain, filled in from reference TRBV7-2 and TRBJ2-4, reads GAGVSQSPSNKVTEKGKDVELRCDPISGHTALYWYRQSLGQGLEFLIYFQGNSAPDKSGLPSDRFSAERTGGSVSTLTIQRTQQEDSAVYLCASRHGQGWDIQYFGAGTRLSVL.